Sequencing of this T cell receptor beta chain was carried out in a study of blood T cell repertoires in COVID-19. About the study: Samples came from the United States, Italy and Spain, spanning acute and convalescent COVID-19. T cells, B-cell-depleted T cells, or PBMCs supplied cDNA or gDNA.

Germline-derived CDR1 and CDR2 are MNHEY and SMNVEV (reference sequence). The CDR3 is 15 residues long. Trimming removed 5 bases from V and 4 bases from J, with 18 bases in between. Original analysis: Researchers report that nucleated cell counts were estimated from reference gene primer amplification. This table comes from immunoSEQ multiplex PCR, and its TCRdb copy is limited to in-frame clones, with some not included. The DNA gave D and trimming, while V, J and clone size come from that table. Among 250,000 to 300,000 clones listed, roughly 88% were seen once. This clone was observed once. The sequencing sample was made of peripheral blood. The clonotype was recovered from a woman in her 70s with acute or convalescent COVID-19. The rearrangement uses TRBV27 and TRBJ2-7; TRBD2 might be the D (5 bases). DNA of the CDR3: TGTGCCAGCAGTGAGGGTGTTTTGCTCTCTTACGAGCAGTACTTC. Protein product: CASSEGVLLSYEQYF.